The TCR beta chain under discussion was sequenced for a study of long-term antiretroviral therapy in people with HIV. Germline V gene lookup returns CDR1 LNHDA and CDR2 SQIVND (reference sequence). The CDR3 consists of 15 residues. The V end was cut by 7 bases, the J end by 7 bases, with 17 bases between. General study results and limits: Viral resistance, ART adherence and therapy changes all lacked available data. Against controls, HIV repertoires showed narrower ranges of CDR3 length.

The libraries were made with immunoSEQ v3.0 at survey level. Libraries were prepared by immunoSEQ multiplex PCR; TCRdb keeps only in-frame clonotypes and omits some of them. The sample lists under 20,000 clones, over 70% occurring once. Details on this clone: Its specificity is unknown.

The V call is TRBV19, the J call TRBJ1-6; D ambiguous. Specimen: unsorted PBMCs, collected less than 1.3 years before starting antiretroviral therapy. This TCR was recovered from a man aged 25-45 years with HIV. The CDR3 loop reads CASKSEHPDNSPLHF. The CDR3 nucleotides are TGTGCCAGTAAGTCGGAGCACCCAGACAATTCACCCCTCCACTTT.